A selection of T cell receptor beta chains follows, all from one sample in a study of cytomegalovirus exposure and HLA in healthy donors. This table comes from immunoSEQ multiplex PCR, and its TCRdb copy is limited to in-frame clones, with some not included. The sample holds almost 80,000 clones, 67% seen once. Sequenced material: PBMCs. The source is a woman aged 50 to 60 in good health and CMV-seropositive. Each CDR3 is given with its conserved first and last residue. The order of the fields is clone size, V gene, D gene, J gene, CDR3 DNA, CDR3 protein. A D gene is named only where the DNA matches it firmly. Only part of the rows carry a size: once, few, many, or a class if the clone is expanded.

>NA|TRBV5-1|NA|TRBJ2-3
TGCGCCAGCAGCTTGTTCGGCACAGATACGCAGTATTTT
CASSLFGTDTQYF
>NA|TRBV9|NA|TRBJ2-1
TGTGCCAGCAGCGTAGTCGGGTTAACCTACAATGAGCAGTTCTTC
CASSVVGLTYNEQFF
>NA|TRBV2|TRBD1|TRBJ2-2
TGTGCCACGCAGGGGGCAAGGACCGGGGAGCTGTTTTTT
CATQGARTGELFF
>NA|TRBV7-7|TRBD1|TRBJ1-1
TGTGCCAGCAGCCCTATGACAGGGATGAACACTGAAGCTTTCTTT
CASSPMTGMNTEAFF
>NA|TRBV6-4|TRBD2|TRBJ2-1
TGTGCCAGCAGCCCCAGCGGGACCTCCTACAATGAGCAGTTCTTC
CASSPSGTSYNEQFF
>NA|TRBV28|NA|TRBJ2-3
TGTGCCAGCAGTTTTACGGGGGCAGATACGCAGTATTTT
CASSFTGADTQYF
>NA|TRBV5-1|NA|TRBJ1-2
TGCGCCAGCAGCTTGGAGGGCAGGGGACCCTATGGCTACACCTTC
CASSLEGRGPYGYTF
>few|TRBV6-6|TRBD2|TRBJ2-1
TGTGCCAGCAGTCAGCGGGGTTCCAATGAGCAGTTCTTC
CASSQRGSNEQFF
>NA|TRBV27|NA|TRBJ1-2
TGTGCCAGCAGTTTATCCTTGCGGGCCCATGGCTACACCTTC
CASSLSLRAHGYTF
>NA|TRBV7-2|NA|TRBJ1-2
TGTGCCAGCAGCTTGGTGACCACAGGCGATATGTCTGGCTACACCTTC
CASSLVTTGDMSGYTF
>NA|TRBV4-2|TRBD1|TRBJ1-5
TGTGCCAGCAGCCAAGATTTGAGGGGGCAGGGTCAGCCCCAGCATTTT
CASSQDLRGQGQPQHF
>few|TRBV11-1|TRBD1|TRBJ2-1
TGTGCCAGCAGCCGCGCTAGGACAGGGAGCTACAATGAGCAGTTCTTC
CASSRARTGSYNEQFF
>NA|TRBV5-1|TRBD2|TRBJ2-3
TGCGCCAGCAGCTCTAGCGGGGGAGGCACAGATACGCAGTATTTT
CASSSSGGGTDTQYF
>few|TRBV6-6|TRBD2|TRBJ2-1
TGTGCCAGCAGTCATCGGACTAGCGGGGCCAATGAGCAGTTCTTC
CASSHRTSGANEQFF
>few|TRBV7-9|NA|TRBJ2-1
TGTGCCAGCAGCTTAGTTCAGGGTTATGAGCAGTTCTTC
CASSLVQGYEQFF
>NA|TRBV6-5|NA|TRBJ1-4
TGTGCCAGCAGAAACCGGGGGGCAACTAATGAAAAACTGTTTTTT
CASRNRGATNEKLFF
>NA|TRBV5-1|NA|TRBJ2-1
TGCGCCAGCAGCTTGGTGGGCTATAGCTCCTACAATGAGCAGTTCTTC
CASSLVGYSSYNEQFF
>NA|TRBV9|TRBD2|TRBJ2-2
TGTGCCAGCAGCGTAGAAGGGACTAGCGGATCCGGGGAGCTGTTTTTT
CASSVEGTSGSGELFF
>NA|TRBV19|NA|TRBJ2-1
TGTGCCAGTAGTATCTCTTCGGACTTAGACGAGCAGTTCTTC
CASSISSDLDEQFF
>few|TRBV5-6|NA|TRBJ2-1
TGTGCCAGCAGCTTAATCGGGGGGCAGAATGAGCAGTTCTTC
CASSLIGGQNEQFF
>few|TRBV5-1|TRBD1|TRBJ2-5
TGCGCCAGCAGCTTGTTACAGGGGAAAGAGACCCAGTACTTC
CASSLLQGKETQYF
>NA|TRBV9|TRBD2|TRBJ2-1
TGTGCCAGCAGGTTGACTAGCGGGTCCTATGAGCAGTTCTTC
CASRLTSGSYEQFF
>NA|TRBV5-1|TRBD1|TRBJ2-3
TGCGCCAGCAGCAGACTTCGGCAGGGGGCCTACGCAGATACGCAGTATTTT
CASSRLRQGAYADTQYF
>NA|TRBV4-1|TRBD1|TRBJ1-2
TGCGCCAGCAGCTATTCTACCACAGGGGGCGGCTATGGCTACACCTTC
CASSYSTTGGGYGYTF
>NA|TRBV19|TRBD1|TRBJ1-2
TGTGCCAGTAGTAGACGTCAAGGACAGGGGGAATACTATGGCTACACCTTC
CASSRRQGQGEYYGYTF
>NA|TRBV6-5|NA|TRBJ1-1
TGTGCCAGCAGCGCTCCCCAGGGGAAACAAGCTTTCTTT
CASSAPQGKQAFF